The clone carrying this T cell receptor beta chain was detected only once. The antigen remains undetermined. Clones were read by immunoSEQ multiplex PCR, and TCRdb kept only the in-frame ones, dropping some. Here the sample spans 100,000 to 110,000 clones, about 85% being singletons. The source of the sample is a study of T cell responses to AZD1222 COVID-19 vaccine. Whole-study results and caveats: No repertoire was sampled before or during the peak T cell response, only after it.

The trim removed 4 bases at V and 3 bases at J, leaving 2 bases unmatched. The CDR3 contains 14 residues. Germline CDR1 is SGHDT and CDR2 is YYEEEE. The sample consisted of peripheral blood, taken on day 0 of AZD1222 vaccination. The V gene is TRBV5-6, the J gene TRBJ2-7; 12 bases align to TRBD1. This clonotype was sampled from an adult in good health. In DNA form, the CDR3 reads TGTGCCAGCAGCGGGACAGGGGGCGACTACGAGCAGTACTTC. It specifies CASSGTGGDYEQYF. Drawing the rest from reference TRBV5-6 and TRBJ2-7, the complete variable domain is DAGVTQSPTHLIKTRGQQVTLRCSPKSGHDTVSWYQQALGQGPQFIFQYYEEEERQRGNFPDRFSGHQFPNYSSELNVNALLLGDSALYLCASSGTGGDYEQYFGPGTRLTVT.